Shown below are 8 T cell receptor beta chains from a single sample sequenced in a study of graft-versus-host responses after intestinal transplantation. The method was immunoSEQ multiplex PCR; TCRdb's version includes in-frame clones alone and lacks a portion of them. Among fewer than 95,000 clones, roughly 93% were seen once, and the ten largest hold about 0.2%. These receptors lack a known antigen. The source material was unstimulated CD4+ T cells sorted from spleen or lymph node cells, sampled before transplant. These receptors were taken from a human donor who was the organ donor for an intestinal transplant.

CDR3 protein: CASSPDKNYGYTF. CDR3 nucleotide sequence: TGTGCCAGCTCACCCGATAAGAACTATGGCTACACCTTC. This chain uses TRBV18 with TRBJ1-2; D is uncertain. Per the germline V gene, CDR1 is KGHSH and CDR2 is LQKENI. Trimming took 3 bases from V and 2 from J, leaving 7 bases between them. This CDR3 is built from 13 residues.

The gene calls are TRBV18 and TRBJ1-6, with D maybe TRBD1 (5 bases). The germline gives CDR1 KGHSH, CDR2 LQKENI. The CDR3 runs to 18 residues. V was pared by 4 bases and J by 7 bases, with 23 bases between. The CDR3 nucleotides are TGTGCCAGCTCACGACAAGATGGACAAACGGGTAGGAATTCACCCCTCCACTTT. It translates to CASSRQDGQTGRNSPLHF.

The chain is built from TRBV6-4 and TRBJ1-6; TRBD1 agrees at 7 bases. The CDR3 extends over 15 amino acids. J was trimmed by 7 bases and V by 4 bases; bases with no gene match: 7. Germline V lookup: CDR1 MRHNA, CDR2 SNTAGT. Here the CDR3 DNA reads TGTGCCAGCAGTGTAGAGGGGGCTTCGAATTCACCCCTCCACTTT. Translation: CASSVEGASNSPLHF.

The chain employs TRBV9 and TRBJ1-1; D perhaps matches TRBD1 (6 bases). Germline V lookup: CDR1 SGDLS, CDR2 YYNGEE. The V end was cut by 0 bases, the J end by 3 bases, with 15 bases between. The CDR3 extends over 16 amino acids. DNA for the CDR3: TGTGCCAGCAGCGTAGTCCCCCAGGGGCATTACACTGAAGCTTTCTTT. Protein: CASSVVPQGHYTEAFF.

This chain joins TRBV6-1 and TRBJ1-5, with 8 positions matching TRBD1. Germline lookup yields CDR1 MNHNS and CDR2 SASEGT. This CDR3 contains 15 residues. The V gene end was trimmed by 5 bases and the J gene end by 0 bases; junction bases not matched to a gene: 3. CDR3 protein: CASSNTGGSNQPQHF. The CDR3 DNA reads as TGTGCCAGCAGTAACACAGGGGGTAGCAATCAGCCCCAGCATTTT.

The chain carries TRBV30 and TRBJ1-1, with TRBD1 matching 10 bases. There are 18 residues in the CDR3. The germline V gene encodes CDR1 GTSNPN and CDR2 SVGIG (reference sequence). J gave up 4 bases and V 1 base, and 15 bases lay outside the gene matches. The CDR3 DNA follows: TGTGCCTGGAGTGACCTTTACTCGACAGGGGGCTCGGGCACTGAAGCTTTCTTT. This encodes CAWSDLYSTGGSGTEAFF.

The chain recombines TRBV9 with TRBJ1-4; D ambiguous. V was trimmed by 0 bases and J by 3 bases, leaving 6 bases between them. Looked up from germline, CDR1 is SGDLS and CDR2 is YYNGEE. The CDR3 has 14 amino acids. CDR3 protein: CASSVDQANEKLFF. The DNA of the CDR3 is TGTGCCAGCAGCGTAGATCAGGCTAATGAAAAACTGTTTTTT.

The genes are TRBV5-6 and TRBJ1-3; D is perhaps TRBD1 (5 bases). This CDR3 is 14 amino acids long. Per the germline V gene, CDR1 is SGHDT and CDR2 is YYEEEE. V was pared by 0 bases and J by 7 bases, with 11 bases between. The CDR3 reads CASSLGGAENTIYF. Written as DNA, the CDR3 is TGTGCCAGCAGCTTGGGAGGGGCTGAGAACACCATATATTTT.